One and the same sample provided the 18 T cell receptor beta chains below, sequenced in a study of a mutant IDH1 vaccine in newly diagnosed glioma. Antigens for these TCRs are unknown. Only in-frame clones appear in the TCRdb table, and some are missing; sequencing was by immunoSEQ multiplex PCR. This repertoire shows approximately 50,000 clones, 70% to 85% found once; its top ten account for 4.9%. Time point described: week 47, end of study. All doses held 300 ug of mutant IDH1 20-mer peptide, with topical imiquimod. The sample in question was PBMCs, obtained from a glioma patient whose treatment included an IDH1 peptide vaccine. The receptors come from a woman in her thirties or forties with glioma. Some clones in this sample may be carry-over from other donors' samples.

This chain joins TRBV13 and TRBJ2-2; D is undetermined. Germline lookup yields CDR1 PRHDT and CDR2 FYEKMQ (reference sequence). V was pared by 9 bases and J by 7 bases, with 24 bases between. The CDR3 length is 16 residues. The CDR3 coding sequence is TGTGCCAGTCAGCTTGGTCCGCGCCCCGAATACGGGGAGCTGTTTTTT. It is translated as CASQLGPRPEYGELFF.

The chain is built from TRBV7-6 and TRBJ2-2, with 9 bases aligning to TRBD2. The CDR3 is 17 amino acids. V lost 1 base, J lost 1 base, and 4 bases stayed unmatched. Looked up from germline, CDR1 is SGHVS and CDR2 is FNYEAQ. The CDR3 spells CASSLEASGENTGELFF. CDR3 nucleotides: TGTGCCAGCAGCTTAGAGGCTAGCGGGGAGAACACCGGGGAGCTGTTTTTT.

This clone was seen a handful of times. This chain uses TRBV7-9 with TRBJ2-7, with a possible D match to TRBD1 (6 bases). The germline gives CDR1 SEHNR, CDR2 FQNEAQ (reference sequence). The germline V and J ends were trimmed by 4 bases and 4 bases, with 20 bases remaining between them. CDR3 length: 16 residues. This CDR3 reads CASSSAEQGKVYEQYF. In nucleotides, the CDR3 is TGTGCCAGCAGCTCAGCCGAACAGGGAAAAGTGTACGAGCAGTACTTC.

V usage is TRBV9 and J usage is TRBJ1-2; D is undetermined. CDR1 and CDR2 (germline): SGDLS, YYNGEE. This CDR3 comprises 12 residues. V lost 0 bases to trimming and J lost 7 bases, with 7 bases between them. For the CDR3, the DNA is TGTGCCAGCAGCGTAGGGTCGGCTGGCTACACCTTC. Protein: CASSVGSAGYTF.

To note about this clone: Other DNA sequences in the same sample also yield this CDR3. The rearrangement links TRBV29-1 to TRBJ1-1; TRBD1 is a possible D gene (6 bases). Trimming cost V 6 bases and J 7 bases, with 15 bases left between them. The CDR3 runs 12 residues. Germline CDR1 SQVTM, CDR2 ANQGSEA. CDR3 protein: CSVAQGRGEAFF. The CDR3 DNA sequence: TGCAGCGTCGCACAGGGACGGGGTGAAGCTTTCTTT.

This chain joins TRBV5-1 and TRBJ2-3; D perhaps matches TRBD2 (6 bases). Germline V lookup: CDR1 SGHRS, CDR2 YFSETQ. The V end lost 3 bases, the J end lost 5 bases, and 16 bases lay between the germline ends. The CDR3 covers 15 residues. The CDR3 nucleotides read TGCGCCAGCAGCTCCCTAGCGTCGGGCAGAGATACGCAGTATTTT. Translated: CASSSLASGRDTQYF.

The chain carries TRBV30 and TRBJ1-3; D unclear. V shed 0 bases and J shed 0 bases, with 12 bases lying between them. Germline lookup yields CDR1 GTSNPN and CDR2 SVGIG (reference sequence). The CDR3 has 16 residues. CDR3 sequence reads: CAWSVDLSPSGNTIYF. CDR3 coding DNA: TGTGCCTGGAGTGTCGACCTGAGCCCCTCTGGAAACACCATATATTTT.

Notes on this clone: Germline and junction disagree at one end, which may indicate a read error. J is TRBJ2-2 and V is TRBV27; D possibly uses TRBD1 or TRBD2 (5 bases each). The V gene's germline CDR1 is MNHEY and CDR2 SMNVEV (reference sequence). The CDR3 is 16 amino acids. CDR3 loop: CASSLKRGRKAGELFF. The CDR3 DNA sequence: TGTGCCAGCAGTTTAAAGAGGGGCAGGAAGGCCGGGGAACTGTTTTTT.

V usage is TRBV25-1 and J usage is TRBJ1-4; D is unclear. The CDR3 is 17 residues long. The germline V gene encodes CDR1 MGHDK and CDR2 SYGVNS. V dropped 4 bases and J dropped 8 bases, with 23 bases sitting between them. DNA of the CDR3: TGTGCCAGCAGTGCCACGTCCCCGAGGCCGAGAGGGGAAAAACTGTTTTTT. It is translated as CASSATSPRPRGEKLFF.

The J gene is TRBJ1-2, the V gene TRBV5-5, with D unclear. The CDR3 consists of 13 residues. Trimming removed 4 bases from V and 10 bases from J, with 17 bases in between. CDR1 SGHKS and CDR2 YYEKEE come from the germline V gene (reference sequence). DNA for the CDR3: TGTGCCAGCAGCCATGATAACAATTTACTCTACACCTTC. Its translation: CASSHDNNLLYTF.

Written as DNA, the CDR3 is TGTGCCATCACCGCTCGGACCGAAGAACATACCATATATTTT. It codes for CAITARTEEHTIYF. The rearrangement joins TRBV10-3 to TRBJ1-3, with D uncertain. Trimming pared 7 bases from V and 10 bases from J, leaving 20 bases between. CDR3 length equals 14 residues. Germline-derived CDR1 and CDR2 are ENHRY and SYGVKD.

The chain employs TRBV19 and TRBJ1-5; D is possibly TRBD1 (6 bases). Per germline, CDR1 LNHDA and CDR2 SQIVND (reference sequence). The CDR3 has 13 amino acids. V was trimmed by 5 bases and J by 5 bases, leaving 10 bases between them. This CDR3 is CASSGRGHQPQHF. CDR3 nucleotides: TGTGCCAGTAGTGGCCGGGGGCATCAGCCCCAGCATTTT.

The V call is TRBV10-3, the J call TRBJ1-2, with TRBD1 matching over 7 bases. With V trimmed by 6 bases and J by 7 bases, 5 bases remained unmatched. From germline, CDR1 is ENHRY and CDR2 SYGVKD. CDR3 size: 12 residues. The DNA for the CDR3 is TGTGCCATCAGCCTGACAGGGTTTGGCTACACCTTC. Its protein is CAISLTGFGYTF.

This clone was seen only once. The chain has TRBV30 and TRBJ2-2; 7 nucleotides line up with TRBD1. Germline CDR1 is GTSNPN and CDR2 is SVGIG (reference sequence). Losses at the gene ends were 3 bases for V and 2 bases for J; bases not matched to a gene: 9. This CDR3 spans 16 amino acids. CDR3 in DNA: TGTGCCTGGAGCCCCTGGGACAGAAAAAACACCGGGGAGCTGTTTTTT. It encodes CAWSPWDRKNTGELFF.

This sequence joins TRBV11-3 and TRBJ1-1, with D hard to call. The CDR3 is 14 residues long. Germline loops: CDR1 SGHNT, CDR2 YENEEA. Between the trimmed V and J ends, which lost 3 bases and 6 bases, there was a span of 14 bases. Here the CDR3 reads CASSFGHPGAEAFF. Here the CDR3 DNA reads TGTGCCAGCAGCTTCGGGCACCCCGGCGCTGAAGCTTTCTTT.

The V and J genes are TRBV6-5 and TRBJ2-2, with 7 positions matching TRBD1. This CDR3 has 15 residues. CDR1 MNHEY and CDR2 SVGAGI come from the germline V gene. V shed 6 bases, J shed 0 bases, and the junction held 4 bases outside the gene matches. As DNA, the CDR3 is TGTGCCAGCAGCTTCGGGACAGCGAACACCGGGGAGCTGTTTTTT. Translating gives CASSFGTANTGELFF.

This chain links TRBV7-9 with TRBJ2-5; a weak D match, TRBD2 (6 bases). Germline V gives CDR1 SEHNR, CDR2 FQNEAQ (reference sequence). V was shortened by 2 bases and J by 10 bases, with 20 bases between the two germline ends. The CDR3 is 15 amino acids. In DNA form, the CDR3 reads TGTGCCAGCAGCTTACGTGTGGACCCAGGAGGGAACCAGTACTTC. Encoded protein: CASSLRVDPGGNQYF.

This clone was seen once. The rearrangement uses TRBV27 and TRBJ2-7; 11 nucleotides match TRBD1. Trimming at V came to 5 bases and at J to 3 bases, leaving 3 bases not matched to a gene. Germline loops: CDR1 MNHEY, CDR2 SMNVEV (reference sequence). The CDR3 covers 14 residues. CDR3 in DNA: TGTGCCAGCAGTCCGGGACAGGGGGTCTACGAGCAGTACTTC. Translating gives CASSPGQGVYEQYF.